Below, one T cell receptor (beta chain) is given with its context. The antigen is unknown. One end of the junction does not line up with germline, which may come from a read error. This entry belongs to a study of T cells in Graves' hyperthyroidism and ophthalmopathy. Study background: Pretreatment peripheral blood was obtained at initial diagnosis. Study results and limitations: Blood also carried most thyroid clonotypes expanded above 0.001.

CDR1 is SGHTA and CDR2 is FQGNSA in the germline V gene. CDR3 size: 15 residues. TCR beta CDR3 regions were amplified from RNA. A set of HTBI primers served as the primers for a first-round RT-PCR of the TCR CDR3. TCRdb re-called the multiplex PCR reads with MiXCR, one entry per CDR3 protein. This table has around 280,000 distinct CDR3 sequences, roughly 15% appearing once. Uncontrolled infections, other autoimmune diseases, pregnancy or lactation led to exclusion of patients. Each diagnosis drew on symptoms, thyroxine, TRAb, thyroid ultrasound and orbital computed tomography findings. The chain recombines TRBV7-2 with TRBJ2-5; a weak D match, TRBD2 (6 bases). Sample: blood. This receptor was taken from a young woman with Graves' hyperthyroidism that later progressed to Graves' ophthalmopathy. As DNA, the CDR3 is TGTGTCAGCAGCCGGGGAGGACCCCTGGGAGAGACCCAGTACTTC. It codes for CVSSRGGPLGETQYF.